The 27 T cell receptor beta chains below all came from one sample that was sequenced in a study of T cell repertoires in aging, cancer and after chemotherapy. Amplification of TCR beta used genomic DNA extracted from peripheral blood. TRB rearrangements spanning V, D and J were amplified using mixed TRB-A/B primers. TCRdb called the multiplex PCR reads again in MiXCR, with one record for every CDR3 protein. The table shows several thousand distinct CDR3 sequences, with 30% occurring only once. The source material was blood. The receptor set was obtained from a human donor with a blood cancer.

This clonotype ranks as medium-sized (0.01 to 0.1%). The V gene is TRBV6-5, the J gene TRBJ2-2, with no clear D. CDR1 MNHEY and CDR2 SVGAGI come from the germline V gene. V lost 0 bases and J 2 bases, leaving 4 bases between the germline ends. CDR3 length: 14 amino acids. The CDR3 bases are TGTGCCAGCAGTTACTCCCTCAACACCGGGGAGCTGTTTTTT. Translating gives CASSYSLNTGELFF.

About this clonotype itself: Possible read error: a much larger clone is one base away. The CDR3 DNA follows: TGTGCCAGTAGTATAGGTTACTCTGGGGCCGACGTCCTGACTTTC. It codes for CASSIGYSGADVLTF. The chain is built from TRBV19 and TRBJ2-6, with a possible D match to TRBD1 (5 bases). This CDR3 has 15 amino acids. Germline assignment: CDR1 LNHDA and CDR2 SQIVND (reference sequence).

The rearrangement joins TRBV5-1 to TRBJ1-2, with D hard to call. The CDR3 covers 14 residues. V was trimmed by 0 bases and J by 6 bases, leaving 12 bases between them. CDR1 and CDR2 from the germline V gene are SGHRS and YFSETQ. Written as DNA, the CDR3 is TGCGCCAGCAGCTTGGACAGCGCCTTTGATGGCTACACCTTC. Its protein product is CASSLDSAFDGYTF.

This chain joins TRBV6-5 and TRBJ1-5, with D unresolved. This CDR3 region has 15 residues. V shed 6 bases and J shed 7 bases, with 19 bases lying between them. CDR1 is MNHEY and CDR2 is SVGAGI in the germline V gene. The CDR3 sequence: CASSFKDGVGQPQHF. The CDR3 DNA reads TGTGCCAGCAGCTTCAAGGACGGTGTTGGGCAGCCCCAGCATTTT.

The DNA of the CDR3 is TGTGCCAGCAGCGTTGGGACAGCCGGGGATGGCTACACCTTC. Amino acid sequence: CASSVGTAGDGYTF. The rearrangement joins TRBV5-5 to TRBJ1-2; TRBD1 agrees at 7 bases. Losses at the gene ends were 4 bases for V and 6 bases for J; bases not matched to a gene: 9. Germline CDR1 SGHKS, CDR2 YYEKEE (reference sequence). The CDR3 runs to 14 residues.

This clonotype is judged medium-sized. The rearrangement joins TRBV6-6 to TRBJ2-1; D is ambiguous. Germline-derived CDR1 and CDR2 are MNHNY and SVGAGI (reference sequence). This CDR3 comprises 12 residues. V was shortened by 6 bases and J by 7 bases, with 10 bases between the two germline ends. The CDR3, as DNA: TGTGCCAGCAGGGCGGAGAGGAATGAGCAGTTCTTC. As protein: CASRAERNEQFF.

CDR3 sequence: CASSYSLGNFGSRLSLAKNIQYF. The CDR3 DNA sequence: TGTGCCAGCAGTTACTCCTTGGGGAATTTCGGATCCCGACTTTCGCTAGCCAAAAACATTCAGTACTTC. The V and J genes are TRBV6-5 and TRBJ2-4; D is unresolved. CDR1 is MNHEY, CDR2 SVGAGI, per germline. CDR3 length: 23 residues. Deletions cut 0 bases from V and 0 bases from J, with 30 bases between.

This chain uses TRBV6-2 or TRBV6-3 with TRBJ1-1; D remains unclear. Germline lookup yields CDR1 MNHEY and CDR2 SVGEGT. The CDR3 length is 13 residues. The V gene lost 6 bases and the J gene lost 1 base, with 9 bases spanning the gap. CDR3 nucleotides: TGTGCCAGCAGGAGGGATCAGAACACTGAAGCTTTCTTT. This codes for CASRRDQNTEAFF.

This clonotype is classed as medium-sized (0.01 to 0.1%). The chain links TRBV12-3 or TRBV12-4 to TRBJ2-5; perhaps TRBD2 as D (5 bases). This CDR3 is built from 14 residues. V gave up 1 base and J gave up 4 bases, with 10 bases separating them. The DNA for the CDR3 is TGTGCCAGCAGTTTAGGAGGGTTCGGAGAGACCCAGTACTTC. Translation: CASSLGGFGETQYF.

The V call is TRBV5-1, the J call TRBJ2-5; no clear D gene. Germline V gene data show CDR1 as SGHRS and CDR2 as YFSETQ. Trimming pared 0 bases from V and 4 bases from J, leaving 7 bases between. CDR3 length: 13 amino acids. The CDR3 DNA reads TGCGCCAGCAGCTTGGCCGTTTCAGAGACCCAGTACTTC. Amino acid sequence: CASSLAVSETQYF.

This clonotype was counted only a few times. V is TRBV18 and J is TRBJ2-7; TRBD1 aligns across 8 bases. CDR3 length: 15 residues. Germline V gene lookup returns CDR1 KGHSH and CDR2 LQKENI. V trimming: 2 bases; J trimming: 1 base; junction bases outside the gene matches: 4. CDR3 nucleotide sequence: TGTGCCAGCTCACCAGCCAGGGGGCTTTCCTACGAGCAGTACTTC. Translating gives CASSPARGLSYEQYF.

CDR3 in amino acids: CASSEATGTGSYEQYF. CDR3 DNA sequence: TGTGCCAGCAGTGAAGCGACCGGGACAGGGTCCTACGAGCAGTACTTC. This sequence joins TRBV6-1 and TRBJ2-7, with TRBD1 matching 9 bases. The junction had 4 bases not matched to a gene; V was cut back by 0 bases and J by 1 base. This CDR3 contains 16 residues. Germline-derived CDR1 and CDR2 are MNHNS and SASEGT.

The V call is TRBV5-1, the J call TRBJ2-1; no clear D gene. The CDR3 has 14 amino acids. The germline gives CDR1 SGHRS, CDR2 YFSETQ. V lost 4 bases to trimming and J lost 0 bases, with 8 bases between them. The DNA of the CDR3 is TGCGCCAGCAGCCCCCCGAGCTCCTACAATGAGCAGTTCTTC. The encoded protein is CASSPPSSYNEQFF.

The DNA of the CDR3 is TGTGCCAGCAGTTACGTCAGTAGCAATCAGCCCCAGCATTTT. Encoded protein: CASSYVSSNQPQHF. The chain has TRBV6-5 and TRBJ1-5; D unclear. V was shortened by 2 bases and J by 0 bases, with 5 bases between the two germline ends. Germline V gene sequence: CDR1 MNHEY, CDR2 SVGAGI. The CDR3 spans 14 residues.

The chain couples TRBV7-9 to TRBJ2-1; D is undetermined. V was cut by 1 base and J by 5 bases, with 12 bases left in between. The CDR3 is 15 amino acids. Germline assignment: CDR1 SEHNR and CDR2 FQNEAQ (reference sequence). CDR3 region: CASSLGIGRNNEQFF. CDR3 bases: TGTGCCAGCAGCTTAGGTATAGGGCGGAACAATGAGCAGTTCTTC.

In its sample, this clonotype is medium-sized (0.01 to 0.1%). The chain uses TRBV6-6 and TRBJ2-2; TRBD2 matches at 10 bases. CDR3 length: 16 residues. Germline CDR1 is MNHNY and CDR2 is SVGAGI (reference sequence). The trim removed 8 bases at V and 4 bases at J, leaving 10 bases unmatched. The CDR3 here is CASGVQRGGGTGELFF. DNA of the CDR3: TGTGCCAGCGGGGTCCAGCGGGGGGGCGGCACCGGGGAGCTGTTTTTT.

This clonotype came up a few times. The chain links TRBV6-6 to TRBJ2-3; TRBD2 agrees at 7 bases. CDR1 and CDR2 from the germline V gene are MNHNY and SVGAGI (reference sequence). V lost 11 bases, J lost 2 bases, and 10 bases stayed unmatched. This CDR3 is 14 amino acids long. The CDR3 spells CAGGEGEHTDTQYF. CDR3 DNA sequence: TGTGCCGGGGGGGAGGGAGAACACACAGATACGCAGTATTTT.

This clonotype appeared a few times. The chain couples TRBV10-3 to TRBJ2-2; D gene ambiguous. Germline V gene sequence: CDR1 ENHRY, CDR2 SYGVKD. Trimming pared 0 bases from V and 3 bases from J, leaving 8 bases between. The CDR3 has 15 amino acids. The CDR3 DNA is TGTGCCATCAGTGAGTCTGACCGGGACACCGGGGAGCTGTTTTTT. It is translated as CAISESDRDTGELFF.

The genes are TRBV18 and TRBJ1-3; D may be TRBD1 (6 bases). V lost 2 bases and J 2 bases, leaving 19 bases between the germline ends. Germline V gene sequence: CDR1 KGHSH, CDR2 LQKENI. The CDR3 totals 18 residues. The CDR3 loop reads CASSPSDNTGITGNTIYF. CDR3 nucleotides: TGTGCCAGCTCACCATCGGACAATACAGGGATCACTGGAAACACCATATATTTT.

This clonotype occurred once. The chain joins TRBV5-6 to TRBJ1-1; D not resolved. This CDR3 spans 14 amino acids. V dropped 2 bases and J dropped 1 base, with 9 bases sitting between them. Germline lookup yields CDR1 SGHDT and CDR2 YYEEEE. CDR3 sequence: CASSFRHKNTEAFF. CDR3 nucleotides: TGTGCCAGCAGCTTCCGACATAAGAACACTGAAGCTTTCTTT.

This clonotype is labeled medium-sized. The gene calls are TRBV5-4 and TRBJ2-1; D is possibly TRBD2 (5 bases). The CDR3 runs 15 residues. The germline V and J ends were trimmed by 5 bases and 1 base, with 13 bases remaining between them. The germline V gene encodes CDR1 SGHNT and CDR2 YYREEE (reference sequence). The CDR3, as DNA: TGTGCCAGCAGGGGAAGCGGAGGTTCCTACAATGAGCAGTTCTTC. Protein product: CASRGSGGSYNEQFF.

This chain joins TRBV7-9 and TRBJ2-7; D uncertain. The germline V gene has CDR1 SEHNR and CDR2 FQNEAQ (reference sequence). The germline V and J ends were trimmed by 1 base and 1 base, with 14 bases remaining between them. The CDR3 has 16 amino acids. CDR3 in amino acids: CASSLGFDGSSYEQYF. The CDR3 coding sequence is TGTGCCAGCAGCTTAGGTTTTGACGGCTCATCCTACGAGCAGTACTTC. The full variable domain, completed using reference TRBV7-9 and TRBJ2-7, is DTGVSQNPRHKITKRGQNVTFRCDPISEHNRLYWYRQTLGQGPEFLTYFQNEAQLEKSRLLSDRFSAERPKGSFSTLEIQRTEQGDSAMYLCASSLGFDGSSYEQYFGPGTRLTVT.

The V call is TRBV18, the J call TRBJ2-5, with 11 nucleotides matching TRBD2. Trimming cost V 3 bases and J 0 bases; bases outside gene matches: 3. The CDR3 is 16 residues long. CDR1 is KGHSH and CDR2 is LQKENI in the germline V gene. The CDR3, as DNA: TGTGCCAGCTCACCCCTACTAGCGGGGGACCAAGAGACCCAGTACTTC. Protein product: CASSPLLAGDQETQYF.

This clonotype was detected only a few times. This chain joins TRBV12-3 or TRBV12-4 and TRBJ1-2, with TRBD1 as a possible D gene (5 bases). The CDR3 is 14 residues long. V lost 0 bases, J lost 8 bases, and 13 bases lay in between. The CDR3 nucleotides read TGTGCCAGCAGTTTAGCCCGGCAGGGAGGAGGCTACACCTTC. Translation gives CASSLARQGGGYTF.

This chain links TRBV5-1 with TRBJ2-4, with a possible D match to TRBD1 (6 bases). The germline V gene encodes CDR1 SGHRS and CDR2 YFSETQ. Trimming stripped 6 bases from V and 8 bases from J, with 24 bases between. This CDR3 is 16 amino acids long. Written as DNA, the CDR3 is TGCGCCAGCAACCCGACAGGATCTACGGTAGGGGACATTCAGTACTTC. It specifies CASNPTGSTVGDIQYF.

The genes are TRBV7-2 and TRBJ2-3; TRBD2 matches at 13 bases. CDR1 is SGHTA and CDR2 is FQGNSA in the germline V gene. After removal of 5 bases from V and 2 bases from J, the junction contained 10 bases not matched to a gene. The CDR3 spans 18 residues. The CDR3 loop reads CASSTKRTSGGHTDTQYF. The CDR3 nucleotides read TGTGCCAGCAGCACGAAAAGGACTAGCGGGGGCCACACAGATACGCAGTATTTT.

The V and J genes are TRBV13 and TRBJ2-7; D not resolved. This CDR3 region has 15 residues. V lost 0 bases and J 2 bases, leaving 11 bases between the germline ends. The germline CDR1 and CDR2 sequences are PRHDT and FYEKMQ (reference sequence). The CDR3 bases are TGTGCCAGCAGCTTAGGCCCGCCGGGTACCTACGAGCAGTACTTC. Its protein product is CASSLGPPGTYEQYF.